A selection of T cell receptor beta chains follows, all from one sample in a study of early T cells in non-severe SARS-CoV-2 infection. TCRdb analysed the 5' RACE reads with MiXCR anew, one entry per CDR3 protein. The profile shows 75,000 to 80,000 distinct CDR3 sequences, about 16% of them singletons. The material sequenced was whole blood. These receptors all come from an adult who was a healthcare worker with PCR-confirmed SARS-CoV-2 infection or an uninfected control (not recorded which). The CDR3 runs from the conserved cysteine through the conserved F or W. D genes are given only for firm matches. For some rows the clone size is stated as once, few or many, or as a class when expanded; others skip it.

clone size,V gene,J gene,D gene,CDR3 DNA,CDR3 protein
few,TRBV11-3,TRBJ2-2,TRBD2,TGTGCCAGCAGCTTGCTCCCCGCCAGGGAGGGCGGGGAGCTGTTTTTT,CASSLLPAREGGELFF
-,TRBV12-3/TRBV12-4,TRBJ2-3,-,TGTGCCAGCAGTTCGACAGGGACTAGCACAGATACGCAGTATTTT,CASSSTGTSTDTQYF
-,TRBV7-3,TRBJ2-1,TRBD1,TGTGCCAGCAGCTTTTCGGGACAGGGGGCGATCCGCTCCTACAATGAGCAGTTCTTC,CASSFSGQGAIRSYNEQFF
few,TRBV20-1,TRBJ1-2,-,TGCAGTGCTCCTGACGGGGGCTATGGCTACACCTTC,CSAPDGGYGYTF
few,TRBV12-3/TRBV12-4,TRBJ2-1,TRBD1,TGTGCCAGCAGTTTCCGAGGGCAGGGGGCTTACAATGAGCAGTTCTTC,CASSFRGQGAYNEQFF
-,TRBV7-9,TRBJ2-3,-,TGTGCCAGCAGCTTAGGGACAGACTCCACAGATACGCAGTATTTT,CASSLGTDSTDTQYF
-,TRBV12-3/TRBV12-4,TRBJ2-7,-,TGTGCCAGCAGTCTTGGGGGCATTCCCTACGAGCAGTACTTC,CASSLGGIPYEQYF
-,TRBV7-2,TRBJ2-2,-,TGTGCCAGCAGACCAAGCAAGAGCGGGGAGCTGTTTTTT,CASRPSKSGELFF
-,TRBV27,TRBJ2-3,-,TGTGCCAGCAGTTTAAAGCCGCCAGACCCGACAGATACGCAGTATTTT,CASSLKPPDPTDTQYF
-,TRBV6-1,TRBJ1-6,-,TGTGCCAGCAGTGCCCCACAGGGTCGAAATTCACCCCTCCACTTT,CASSAPQGRNSPLHF
-,TRBV3-1,TRBJ2-1,TRBD2,TGTGCCAGCAGCCAACACCCCGGGAGCGGGGATGAGCAGTTCTTC,CASSQHPGSGDEQFF
-,TRBV6-6,TRBJ1-2,TRBD1,TGTGCCAGCAGTTACTCAGGGGGCGACTATGGCTACACCTTC,CASSYSGGDYGYTF
once,TRBV20-1,TRBJ1-1,TRBD1,TGCAGTGCTACTCGACAGGGCATGAACACTGAAGCTTTCTTT,CSATRQGMNTEAFF
few,TRBV30,TRBJ1-6,TRBD1,TGTGCCTGGAGGACCGACAGGGATTCACCCCTCCACTTT,CAWRTDRDSPLHF
few,TRBV3-1,TRBJ2-1,TRBD1,TGTGCCAGCAGCCAAGATTTGGGACAGGGGGCTGGAAATGAGCAGTTCTTC,CASSQDLGQGAGNEQFF
many,TRBV19,TRBJ1-6,TRBD1,TGTGCCAGTAGGAGGGACAGGCTGGATTCACCCCTCCACTTT,CASRRDRLDSPLHF
many,TRBV12-5,TRBJ1-5,-,TGTGCTAGTGGTTTCGACAGGACACCCTATCAGCCCCAGCATTTT,CASGFDRTPYQPQHF
many,TRBV28,TRBJ1-1,-,TGTGCCAGCAGTCCGGGGGGCAGGGAGGCCACTGAAGCTTTCTTT,CASSPGGREATEAFF
-,TRBV6-1,TRBJ2-2,-,TGTGCCAGCAGTGTTGTGAACACCGGGGAGCTGTTTTTT,CASSVVNTGELFF
few,TRBV5-1,TRBJ2-1,TRBD1,TGCGCCAGCAGCTTGGCCTCGGGACAGGGGTACAATGAGCAGTTCTTC,CASSLASGQGYNEQFF
few,TRBV7-7,TRBJ2-1,TRBD2,TGTGCTAGCAGCCCCTTTGGGGGGGGGTACAATGAGCAGTTCTTC,CASSPFGGGYNEQFF
-,TRBV18,TRBJ1-1,-,TGTGCCAGCTCGGGGGTGATGAACACTGAAGCTTTCTTT,CASSGVMNTEAFF
-,TRBV20-1,TRBJ2-3,-,TGCAGTGCTAGCGGGAAAGACACAGATACGCAGTATTTT,CSASGKDTDTQYF
-,TRBV12-5,TRBJ1-3,-,TGTGCTAGTGGTTTGGTACGGCTCCGAACTGGAAACACCATATATTTT,CASGLVRLRTGNTIYF
-,TRBV2,TRBJ2-1,TRBD2,TGTGCCAGCAGTGAAGAGACTAGCGGATTTTTACGCGAGCAGTTCTTC,CASSEETSGFLREQFF
few,TRBV18,TRBJ2-5,-,TGTGCCAGCTCGTCACCGGGACACCTCCAAGAGACCCAGTACTTC,CASSSPGHLQETQYF
many,TRBV19,TRBJ2-3,TRBD2,TGTGCCAGTAGTGTACTAGCGGGGGACGCGGATACGCAGTATTTT,CASSVLAGDADTQYF
-,TRBV12-3/TRBV12-4,TRBJ2-1,-,TGTGCCAGCAGTTTAGCGACTCCTTACAATGAGCAGTTCTTC,CASSLATPYNEQFF
few,TRBV29-1,TRBJ2-1,-,TGCAGCGTTGAAGGGCACAAGTACAATGAGCAGTTCTTC,CSVEGHKYNEQFF
many,TRBV3-1,TRBJ1-1,-,TGTGCCAGCAGCCAAGGGCGAAACACTGAAGCTTTCTTT,CASSQGRNTEAFF
few,TRBV2,TRBJ1-6,-,TGTGCCAGCAGGGGAGTTTCACCCCTCCACTTT,CASRGVSPLHF
-,TRBV29-1,TRBJ2-3,-,TGCAGCGTTGGAGTAGAAACCACAGATACGCAGTATTTT,CSVGVETTDTQYF
-,TRBV9,TRBJ1-2,TRBD1,TGTGCCAGCAGCGTAGCTACAGGGGCTTCTGGCTACACCTTC,CASSVATGASGYTF
-,TRBV30,TRBJ2-7,TRBD2,TGTGCCATCCTCGGGGGGTCGGGCTACGAGCAGTACTTC,CAILGGSGYEQYF
few,TRBV11-3,TRBJ2-1,-,TGTGCCAGCAGCCCCCGCCCTAGGAATCTCGTGAGGAATGAGCAGTTCTTC,CASSPRPRNLVRNEQFF
-,TRBV24-1,TRBJ2-3,TRBD2,TGTGCCACCAGTGATCCGCGAAGAGGGAGGGACGCCACAGATACGCAGTATTTT,CATSDPRRGRDATDTQYF
few,TRBV20-1,TRBJ1-1,-,TGCAGTGCACCCGGGCCCACAGGGACTGAAGCTTTCTTT,CSAPGPTGTEAFF